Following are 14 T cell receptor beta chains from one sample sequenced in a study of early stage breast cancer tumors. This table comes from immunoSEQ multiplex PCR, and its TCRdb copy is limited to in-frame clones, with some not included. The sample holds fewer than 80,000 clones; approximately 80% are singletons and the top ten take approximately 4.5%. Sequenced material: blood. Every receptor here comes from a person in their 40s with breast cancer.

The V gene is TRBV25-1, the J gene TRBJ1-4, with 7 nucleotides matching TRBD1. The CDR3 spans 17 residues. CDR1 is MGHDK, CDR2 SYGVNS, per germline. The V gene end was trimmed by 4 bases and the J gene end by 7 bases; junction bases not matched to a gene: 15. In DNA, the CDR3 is TGTGCCAGCAGTGCCCTGTGGGGGACAGCCGGGGGTGAAAAACTGTTTTTT. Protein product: CASSALWGTAGGEKLFF.

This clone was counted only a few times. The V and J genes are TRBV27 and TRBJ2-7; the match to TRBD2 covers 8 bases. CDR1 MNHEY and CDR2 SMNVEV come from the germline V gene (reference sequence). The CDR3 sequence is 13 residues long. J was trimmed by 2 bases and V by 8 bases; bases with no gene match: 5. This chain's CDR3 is CASPYGRAYEQYF. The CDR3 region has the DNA TGTGCCAGCCCCTACGGGAGGGCCTACGAGCAGTACTTC.

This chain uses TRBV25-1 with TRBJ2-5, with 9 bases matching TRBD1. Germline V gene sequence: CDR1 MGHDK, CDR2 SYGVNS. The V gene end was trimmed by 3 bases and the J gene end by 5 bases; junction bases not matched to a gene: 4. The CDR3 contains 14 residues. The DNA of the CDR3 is TGTGCCAGCAGTGAGGGGACAGGGCGGGAGACCCAGTACTTC. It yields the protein CASSEGTGRETQYF.

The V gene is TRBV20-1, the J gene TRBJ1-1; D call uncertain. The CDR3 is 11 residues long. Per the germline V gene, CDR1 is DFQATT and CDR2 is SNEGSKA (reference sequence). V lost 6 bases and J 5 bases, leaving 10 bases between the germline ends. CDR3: CSAYQATEAFF. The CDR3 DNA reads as TGCAGTGCCTACCAAGCTACTGAAGCTTTCTTT.

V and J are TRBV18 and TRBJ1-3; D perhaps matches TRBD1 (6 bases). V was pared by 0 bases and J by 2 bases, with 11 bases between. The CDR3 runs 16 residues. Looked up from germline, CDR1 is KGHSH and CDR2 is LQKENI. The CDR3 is CASSPPSGVTGNTIYF. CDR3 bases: TGTGCCAGCTCACCACCGTCAGGGGTGACTGGAAACACCATATATTTT.

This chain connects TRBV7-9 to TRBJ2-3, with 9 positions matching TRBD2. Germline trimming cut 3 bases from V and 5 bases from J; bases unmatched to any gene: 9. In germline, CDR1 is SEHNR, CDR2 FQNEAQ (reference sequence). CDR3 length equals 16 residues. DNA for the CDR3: TGTGCCAGCAGCTTTATGCCTAGCGGGGTTAAAGATACGCAGTATTTT. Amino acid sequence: CASSFMPSGVKDTQYF.

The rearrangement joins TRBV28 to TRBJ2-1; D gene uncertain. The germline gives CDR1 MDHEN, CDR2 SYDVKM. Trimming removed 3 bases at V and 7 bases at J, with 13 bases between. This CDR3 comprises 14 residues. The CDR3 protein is CASSLLPSRNEQFF. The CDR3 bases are TGTGCCAGCAGTTTGCTTCCCTCTAGAAATGAGCAGTTCTTC.

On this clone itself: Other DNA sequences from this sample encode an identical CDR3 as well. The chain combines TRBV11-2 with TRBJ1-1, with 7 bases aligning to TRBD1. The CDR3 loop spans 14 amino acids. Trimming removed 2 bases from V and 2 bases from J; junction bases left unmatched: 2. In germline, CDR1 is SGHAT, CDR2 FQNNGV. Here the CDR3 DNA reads TGTGCCAGCAGCTTAAGGACAGGTAACACTGAAGCTTTCTTT. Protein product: CASSLRTGNTEAFF.

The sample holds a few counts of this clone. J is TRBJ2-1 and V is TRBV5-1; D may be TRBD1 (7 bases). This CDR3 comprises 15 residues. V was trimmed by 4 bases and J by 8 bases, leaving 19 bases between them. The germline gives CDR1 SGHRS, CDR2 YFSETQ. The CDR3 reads CASSRLEGAKDEQFF. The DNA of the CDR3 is TGCGCCAGCAGCCGACTAGAGGGGGCCAAGGATGAGCAGTTCTTC.

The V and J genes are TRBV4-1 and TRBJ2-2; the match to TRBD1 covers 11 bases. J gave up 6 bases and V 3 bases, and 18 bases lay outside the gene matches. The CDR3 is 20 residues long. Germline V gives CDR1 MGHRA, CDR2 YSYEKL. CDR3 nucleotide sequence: TGCGCCAGCAGCCAGACCCCCGGACAGGGGGCTACCCTTAGGGCCGGGGAGCTGTTTTTT. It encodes CASSQTPGQGATLRAGELFF.

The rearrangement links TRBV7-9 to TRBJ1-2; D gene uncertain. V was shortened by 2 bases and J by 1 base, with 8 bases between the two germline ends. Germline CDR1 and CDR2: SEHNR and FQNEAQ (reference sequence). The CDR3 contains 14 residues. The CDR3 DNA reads TGTGCCAGCAGCTTATATACAAGTAACTATGGCTACACCTTC. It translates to CASSLYTSNYGYTF. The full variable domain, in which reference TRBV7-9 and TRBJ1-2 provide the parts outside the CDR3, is DTGVSQNPRHKITKRGQNVTFRCDPISEHNRLYWYRQTLGQGPEFLTYFQNEAQLEKSRLLSDRFSAERPKGSFSTLEIQRTEQGDSAMYLCASSLYTSNYGYTFGSGTRLTVV.

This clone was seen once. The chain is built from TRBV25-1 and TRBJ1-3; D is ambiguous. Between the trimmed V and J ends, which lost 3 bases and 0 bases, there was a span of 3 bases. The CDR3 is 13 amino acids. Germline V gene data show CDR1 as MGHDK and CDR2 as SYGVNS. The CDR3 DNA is TGTGCCAGCAGTGAGGGCTCTGGAAACACCATATATTTT. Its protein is CASSEGSGNTIYF.

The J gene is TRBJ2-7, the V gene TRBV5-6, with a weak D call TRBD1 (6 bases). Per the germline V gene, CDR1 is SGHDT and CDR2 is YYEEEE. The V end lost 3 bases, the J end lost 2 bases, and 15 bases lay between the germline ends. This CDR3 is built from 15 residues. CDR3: CASSYQGLKTYEQYF. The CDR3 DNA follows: TGTGCCAGCAGCTACCAGGGGTTGAAGACCTACGAGCAGTACTTC.

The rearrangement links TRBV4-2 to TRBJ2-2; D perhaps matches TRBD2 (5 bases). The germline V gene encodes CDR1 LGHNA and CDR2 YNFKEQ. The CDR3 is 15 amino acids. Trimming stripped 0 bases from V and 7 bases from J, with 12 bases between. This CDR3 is CASSQESGRVGELFF. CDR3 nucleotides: TGTGCCAGCAGCCAAGAAAGCGGACGGGTCGGGGAGCTGTTTTTT.